The 13 T cell receptor beta chains given below trace back to one sample, sequenced in a study of vaccination and CD4 T cells after COVID-19. MiXCR, applied by TCRdb to the PCR reads, yields one record per CDR3 protein. The repertoire holds 26,000 or so distinct CDR3 sequences, with over 40% as singletons. Time point specified: late sampling 161 to 241 days after vaccination in a few convalescent patients. The source was CD4+ T cells from blood, collected about 7 months after SARS-CoV-2 vaccination. All receptors come from a human donor who had recovered from COVID-19.

The gene calls are TRBV5-4 and TRBJ2-3; TRBD1 matches 7 bases. The CDR3 contains 13 residues. Per germline, CDR1 SGHNT and CDR2 YYREEE (reference sequence). Trimming removed 3 bases from V and 7 bases from J; junction bases left unmatched: 5. In DNA, the CDR3 is TGTGCCAGCAGCTCGGACAGGCAAAATACGCAGTATTTT. This translates into CASSSDRQNTQYF.

This clonotype appeared a few times. The junction differs from germline at one of its ends, possibly a read error. The V and J genes are TRBV19 and TRBJ1-2, with D unresolved. Per the germline V gene, CDR1 is LNHDA and CDR2 is SQIVND (reference sequence). The CDR3 has 12 amino acids. Here the CDR3 reads CASSGLNYGYTF. The CDR3 region has the DNA TGTGCCAGCTCCGGACTGAACTATGGGTACACCTTC.

This clonotype appeared a single time. The chain uses TRBV20-1 and TRBJ2-1, with 9 bases that match TRBD2. The V segment lost 0 bases and the J segment 4 bases; nucleotides outside the gene matches: 7. The CDR3 has 16 amino acids. Germline values: CDR1 DFQATT, CDR2 SNEGSKA (reference sequence). DNA for the CDR3: TGCAGTGCTAGAGATCGGGGTAGCGGGAGATACAATGAGCAGTTCTTC. It specifies CSARDRGSGRYNEQFF.

In this sample, this clonotype turned up a few times. V and J are TRBV6-1 and TRBJ1-1; perhaps TRBD1 as D (6 bases). V was shortened by 4 bases and J by 3 bases, with 9 bases between the two germline ends. Germline V gives CDR1 MNHNS, CDR2 SASEGT. The CDR3 extends over 13 amino acids. CDR3 nucleotides: TGTGCCAGCAGTGTGGGGGCACACACTGAAGCTTTCTTT. Encoded protein: CASSVGAHTEAFF.

This clonotype turned up a few times. The V and J genes are TRBV27 and TRBJ2-7; D tentatively reads TRBD1 or TRBD2 (6 bases each). The CDR3 spans 15 residues. Germline values: CDR1 MNHEY, CDR2 SMNVEV (reference sequence). V was cut by 6 bases and J by 2 bases, with 17 bases left in between. CDR3 loop: CASRSLQGGAYEQYF. The CDR3 coding sequence is TGTGCCAGCAGGAGCTTACAGGGAGGTGCCTACGAGCAGTACTTC.

This clonotype was counted a few times. The gene calls are TRBV7-9 and TRBJ2-7, with TRBD2 as a possible D gene (6 bases). V was pared by 2 bases and J by 6 bases, with 14 bases between. This CDR3 is built from 14 residues. Per germline, CDR1 SEHNR and CDR2 FQNEAQ (reference sequence). CDR3 in DNA: TGTGCCAGCAGCTTAACTATGCAGGGAGGCGAGCAGTACTTC. Translation gives CASSLTMQGGEQYF.

A few counts support this clonotype. The chain carries TRBV20-1 and TRBJ2-3; no definite D call. This CDR3 is 13 amino acids long. V was pared by 6 bases and J by 6 bases, with 16 bases between. In germline, CDR1 is DFQATT, CDR2 SNEGSKA (reference sequence). The CDR3 is CSAENGMADTQYF. CDR3 DNA: TGCAGTGCGGAGAATGGAATGGCGGATACGCAGTATTTT.

This clonotype has more than one count but fewer than ten. V gene TRBV20-1 combines with J gene TRBJ1-5; D unresolved. The CDR3 consists of 16 residues. The germline V and J ends were trimmed by 3 bases and 3 bases, with 18 bases remaining between them. Germline CDR1 reads DFQATT; CDR2 reads SNEGSKA (reference sequence). CDR3 region: CSASRGGGSHNQPQHF. CDR3 DNA: TGCAGTGCTAGCCGTGGTGGTGGTAGCCACAATCAGCCCCAGCATTTT.

The table lists this clonotype with a few counts. The CDR3 nucleotides are TGTGCCAGCAGCTTAGCTCCCCCCCCGGGGGACTATGGCTACACCTTC. It translates to CASSLAPPPGDYGYTF. V gene TRBV11-1 combines with J gene TRBJ1-2; tentative D call: TRBD1 (5 bases). V gave up 0 bases and J gave up 3 bases, with 14 bases separating them. Germline V gene lookup returns CDR1 SGHAT and CDR2 FQDESV (reference sequence). The CDR3 spans 16 residues. Variable domain in full (rest from reference TRBV11-1 and TRBJ1-2): EAEVAQSPRYKITEKSQAVAFWCDPISGHATLYWYRQILGQGPELLVQFQDESVVDDSQLPKDRFSAERLKGVDSTLKIQPAELGDSAMYLCASSLAPPPGDYGYTFGSGTRLTVV.

V usage is TRBV4-1 and J usage is TRBJ2-7; D may be TRBD1 (6 bases). V lost 4 bases and J 2 bases, leaving 24 bases between the germline ends. Germline V lookup: CDR1 MGHRA, CDR2 YSYEKL. The length of the CDR3 is 18 residues. The CDR3 reads CASSPGVLDRRYTYEQYF. CDR3 in DNA: TGCGCCAGCAGCCCAGGGGTCCTTGACCGGCGGTACACCTACGAGCAGTACTTC.

The chain carries TRBV7-3 and TRBJ2-7; 8 bases fit TRBD2. Trimming at V came to 1 base and at J to 3 bases, leaving 5 bases not matched to a gene. The germline V gene encodes CDR1 SGHTA and CDR2 FQGTGA. CDR3 length: 15 amino acids. CDR3 in amino acids: CASSLRLAGNYEQYF. The CDR3 DNA reads as TGTGCCAGCAGCTTAAGGCTAGCGGGTAACTACGAGCAGTACTTC.

This sequence joins TRBV29-1 and TRBJ1-1, with D perhaps matching TRBD1 (5 bases). This CDR3 spans 12 amino acids. Trimming left V 4 bases short and J 7 bases short, with 13 bases between. Germline CDR1 SQVTM, CDR2 ANQGSEA. The CDR3 loop reads CSVGSGGVEAFF. Here the CDR3 DNA reads TGCAGCGTTGGCAGCGGGGGGGTTGAAGCTTTCTTT.

This clonotype was found a few times. The V call is TRBV7-2, the J call TRBJ2-4; D possibly uses TRBD1 or TRBD2 (5 bases each). Germline V gene lookup returns CDR1 SGHTA and CDR2 FQGNSA. CDR3 length: 13 residues. Trimming stripped 0 bases from V and 15 bases from J, with 15 bases between. Written as DNA, the CDR3 is TGTGCCAGCAGCTTAGCGCTAATGGGGGACCCGTACTTC. Its protein is CASSLALMGDPYF.